These T cell receptor beta chains were read from a single sample in a study of T cells in Graves' hyperthyroidism and ophthalmopathy. Using its own MiXCR run on the multiplex PCR reads, TCRdb lists one record per CDR3 protein. This sample has about 250,000 distinct CDR3 sequences, with over 20% found just once. Sequenced input: blood. These receptors were obtained from a middle-aged woman with Graves' ophthalmopathy. Each CDR3 is given with its conserved first and last residue. D genes are given only for firm matches. Not all rows give a size; the values are once, few, many and, for expanded clones, a class.

V	J	size	D	DNA	CDR3
TRBV6-2/TRBV6-3	TRBJ2-4	.	.	TGTGCCAGCGTGGGAACTGGGCGGGACAAAAACACTCAGTACTTC	CASVGTGRDKNTQYF
TRBV10-3	TRBJ1-5	many	.	TGTGCCATCAGTGGGGCAGATAGCAATCAGCCCCAGCATTTT	CAISGADSNQPQHF
TRBV27	TRBJ2-7	few	.	TGTGCCAGCAGTTTTATGGGGGACGAGCAGTACTTC	CASSFMGDEQYF
TRBV6-1	TRBJ1-2	.	TRBD1	TGTGCCAGCAGTCCAGGACAGGGTTTTGGTGGCTACACCTTC	CASSPGQGFGGYTF
TRBV6-1	TRBJ1-2	few	.	TGTGCCACCATGGAGTCCACTAACTATGGCTACACCTTC	CATMESTNYGYTF
TRBV6-2/TRBV6-3	TRBJ2-7	many	TRBD2	TGTGCCAGCAGTCCTACCGGGGGACTAGGGTTCGTCCATAATTCCTACGAGCAGTACTTC	CASSPTGGLGFVHNSYEQYF
TRBV27	TRBJ2-7	many	TRBD1	TGTGCCAGCAGTTTATCGGACAGGGTGGGATCCGAGCAGTACTTC	CASSLSDRVGSEQYF
TRBV2	TRBJ2-7	many	.	TGTGCCAGCAGCGAAAGGGCGGAGCAGACCTACGAGCAGTACTTC	CASSERAEQTYEQYF
TRBV6-2/TRBV6-3	TRBJ2-7	many	TRBD1	TGTGCCAGCACCAGGACAGGGTCCTACGAGCAGTACTTC	CASTRTGSYEQYF
TRBV20-1	TRBJ2-7	many	.	TGCAGTGCTAGAGATCCCCCCTTAGTTGAGCAGTACTTC	CSARDPPLVEQYF
TRBV24-1	TRBJ2-7	many	TRBD2	TGTGCCACCAGCCGGTCGGGCGGGAGCGCCTACGAGCAGTACTTC	CATSRSGGSAYEQYF
TRBV7-2	TRBJ2-5	many	TRBD2	TGTGCCAGCAGCTTATGGCCTAGCGGGAGTTTGGAGACCCAGTACTTC	CASSLWPSGSLETQYF
TRBV10-3	TRBJ2-4	many	.	TGTGCCACCACAGGGAACGAAAACATTCAGTACTTC	CATTGNENIQYF
TRBV4-1	TRBJ2-4	few	TRBD1	TGCGCCAGCAGCCAAGCCGACAGGGGGTCCAAAAACATTCAGTACTTC	CASSQADRGSKNIQYF
TRBV12-3/TRBV12-4	TRBJ2-7	.	TRBD2	TGTGCCAGCAGCCTGGGCGGGGGACTCACTTACGAGCAGTACTTC	CASSLGGGLTYEQYF
TRBV11-2	TRBJ2-5	.	.	TGTGCCAGCAGCTCCCGGACGGGGTTCCACGCCGAGACCCAGTACTTC	CASSSRTGFHAETQYF
TRBV7-8	TRBJ2-7	.	TRBD2	TGTGCCAGCAGCCACCTAACTAGCGGGAGGTCCAGCGAGCAGTACTTC	CASSHLTSGRSSEQYF
TRBV7-2	TRBJ2-7	many	.	TGTGCCAGCAGCCCGTCCGGGTGGCCCTACGAGCAGTACTTC	CASSPSGWPYEQYF
TRBV7-9	TRBJ2-7	many	TRBD2	TGTGCCAGCAGCCCCCGACTAGCGGGGGATATCTCCTACGAGCAGTACTTC	CASSPRLAGDISYEQYF
TRBV4-1	TRBJ1-2	many	.	TGCGCCAGCAGTAGGGGCCTGGGCTACACCTTC	CASSRGLGYTF
TRBV29-1	TRBJ1-1	many	.	TGCAGCGTTGAATCATGGAGGAGTCATAGTGAAGCTTTCTTT	CSVESWRSHSEAFF
TRBV28	TRBJ2-7	many	TRBD1	TGTGCCAGCAGTTTAGGCGACAGGGACCTCCCCGAGCAGTACTTC	CASSLGDRDLPEQYF
TRBV6-1	TRBJ1-2	.	.	TGTGCCAGCGGGGGTCTACAGGGAGGATCTAGGGGTGGCTACACCTTC	CASGGLQGGSRGGYTF
TRBV29-1	TRBJ2-7	many	TRBD2	TGCAGCGCGAAGACTAGCGGGATAGTCTACGAGCAGTACTTC	CSAKTSGIVYEQYF
TRBV28	TRBJ2-5	.	.	TGTGCCAGCAGACTGCTAGCGAATGGAGAGACTCAGTACTTC	CASRLLANGETQYF
TRBV6-5	TRBJ2-7	many	.	TGTGCCACCCACCCAAGTACACAGGGTCTCTACGAGCAGTACTTC	CATHPSTQGLYEQYF
TRBV29-1	TRBJ1-2	many	.	TGCAGCGTTGAACGCGTGGGCAGCAGAGGCTACACCTTC	CSVERVGSRGYTF
TRBV5-1	TRBJ1-1	many	.	TGCGCCAGCAGCCCCTCCCCCGGACGAGGCTCCTTTGAAGCTTTCTTT	CASSPSPGRGSFEAFF
TRBV11-3	TRBJ2-2	many	.	TGTGCCAGCAGCTTAGATACAGGGCCCAACACCGGGGAGCTGTTTTTT	CASSLDTGPNTGELFF
TRBV14	TRBJ2-1	many	TRBD2	TGTGCCAGCAGCCAAGACGGCGGGAGGGGGTTCGGCAATGAGCAGTTCTTC	CASSQDGGRGFGNEQFF
TRBV7-8	TRBJ2-7	.	TRBD2	TGTGCCAGCAGCGGCCCAACTAGCGGGAGGGGAGAGCAGTACTTC	CASSGPTSGRGEQYF
TRBV28	TRBJ2-7	.	TRBD1	TGTGCCAGCAGCCTCAGGACAGGGGCCTCCACCTCCTACGAGCAGTACTTC	CASSLRTGASTSYEQYF
TRBV12-3/TRBV12-4	TRBJ2-5	.	TRBD2	TGTGCCAGCAGTGTGACTAGCGGGAGTGGTCAAGAGACCCAGTACTTC	CASSVTSGSGQETQYF
TRBV29-1	TRBJ1-1	many	.	TGCAGCGGGCGGACGTGGGACACTGAAGCTTTCTTT	CSGRTWDTEAFF
TRBV7-9	TRBJ1-1	many	.	TGTGCCACCCGTCGGGGAGACACTGAAGCTTTCTTT	CATRRGDTEAFF
TRBV6-2/TRBV6-3	TRBJ2-2	.	.	TGTGCCAGCAGTACCGCCGGAGGGCTTAGCACCGGGGAGCTGTTTTTT	CASSTAGGLSTGELFF
TRBV7-6	TRBJ2-5	.	.	TGTGCCAGCAGCTTATTCCATGCAGGGGTCCAAGAGACCCAGTACTTC	CASSLFHAGVQETQYF
TRBV18	TRBJ2-7	.	.	TGTGCCAGCTCACCACCTATGCGGTCCTACGAGCAGTACTTC	CASSPPMRSYEQYF
TRBV13	TRBJ1-1	few	TRBD1	TGTGCCAGCAGCTTCAATAGGGGGGACAGTCGCACTGAAGCTTTCTTT	CASSFNRGDSRTEAFF
TRBV5-5	TRBJ2-7	many	.	TGTGCCAGCAGCTTGCACAGGGTTGAGTTCGAGCAGTACTTC	CASSLHRVEFEQYF
TRBV6-2/TRBV6-3	TRBJ1-2	many	.	TGTGCCAGCAGTTACTCGGGGCGTACGGGCTATGGCTACACCTTC	CASSYSGRTGYGYTF
TRBV29-1	TRBJ1-2	many	.	TGCAGCGGAAGATATGCCTCCCAGGGAGGCTACACCTTC	CSGRYASQGGYTF